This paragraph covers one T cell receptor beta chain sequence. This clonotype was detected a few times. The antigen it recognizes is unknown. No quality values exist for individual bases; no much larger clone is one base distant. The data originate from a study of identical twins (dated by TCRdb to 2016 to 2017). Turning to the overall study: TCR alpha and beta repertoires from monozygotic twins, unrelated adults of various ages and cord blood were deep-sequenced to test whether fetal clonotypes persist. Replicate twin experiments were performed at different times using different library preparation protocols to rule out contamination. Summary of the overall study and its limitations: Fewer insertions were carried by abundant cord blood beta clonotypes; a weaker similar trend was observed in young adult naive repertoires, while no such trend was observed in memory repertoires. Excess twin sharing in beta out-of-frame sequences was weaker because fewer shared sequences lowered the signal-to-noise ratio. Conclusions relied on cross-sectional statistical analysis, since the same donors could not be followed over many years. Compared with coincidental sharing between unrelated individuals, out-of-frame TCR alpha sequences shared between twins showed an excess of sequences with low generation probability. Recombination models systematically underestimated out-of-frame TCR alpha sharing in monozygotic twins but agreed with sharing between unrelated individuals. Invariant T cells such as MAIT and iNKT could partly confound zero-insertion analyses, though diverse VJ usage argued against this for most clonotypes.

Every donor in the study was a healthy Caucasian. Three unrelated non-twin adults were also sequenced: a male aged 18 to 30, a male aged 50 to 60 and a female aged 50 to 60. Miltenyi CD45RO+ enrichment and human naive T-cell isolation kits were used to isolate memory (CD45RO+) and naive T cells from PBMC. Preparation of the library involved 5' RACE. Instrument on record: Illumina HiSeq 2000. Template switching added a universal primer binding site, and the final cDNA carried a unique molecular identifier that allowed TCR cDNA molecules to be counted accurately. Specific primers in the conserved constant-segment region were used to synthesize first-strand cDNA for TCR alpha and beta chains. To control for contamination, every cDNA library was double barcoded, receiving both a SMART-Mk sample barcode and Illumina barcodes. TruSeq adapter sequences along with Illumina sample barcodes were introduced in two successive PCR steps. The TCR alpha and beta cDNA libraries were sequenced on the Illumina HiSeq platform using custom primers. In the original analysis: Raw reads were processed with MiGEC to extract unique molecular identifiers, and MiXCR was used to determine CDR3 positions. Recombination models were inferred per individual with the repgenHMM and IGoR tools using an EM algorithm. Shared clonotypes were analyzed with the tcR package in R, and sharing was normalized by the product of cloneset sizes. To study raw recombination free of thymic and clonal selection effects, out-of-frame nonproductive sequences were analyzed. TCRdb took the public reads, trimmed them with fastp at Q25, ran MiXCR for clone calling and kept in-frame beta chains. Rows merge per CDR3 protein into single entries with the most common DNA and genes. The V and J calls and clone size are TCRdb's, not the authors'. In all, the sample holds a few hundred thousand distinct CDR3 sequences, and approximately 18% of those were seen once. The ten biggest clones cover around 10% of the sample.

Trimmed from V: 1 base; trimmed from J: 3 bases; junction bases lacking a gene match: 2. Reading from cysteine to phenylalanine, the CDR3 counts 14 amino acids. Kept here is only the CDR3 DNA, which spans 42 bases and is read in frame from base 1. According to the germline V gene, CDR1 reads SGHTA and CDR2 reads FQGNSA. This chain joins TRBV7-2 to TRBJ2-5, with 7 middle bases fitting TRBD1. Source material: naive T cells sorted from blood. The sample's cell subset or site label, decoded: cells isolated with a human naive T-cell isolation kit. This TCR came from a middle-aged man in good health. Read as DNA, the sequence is TGTGCCAGCAGCTTAGTGACAGGGAAAGAGACCCAGTACTTC. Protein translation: CASSLVTGKETQYF.